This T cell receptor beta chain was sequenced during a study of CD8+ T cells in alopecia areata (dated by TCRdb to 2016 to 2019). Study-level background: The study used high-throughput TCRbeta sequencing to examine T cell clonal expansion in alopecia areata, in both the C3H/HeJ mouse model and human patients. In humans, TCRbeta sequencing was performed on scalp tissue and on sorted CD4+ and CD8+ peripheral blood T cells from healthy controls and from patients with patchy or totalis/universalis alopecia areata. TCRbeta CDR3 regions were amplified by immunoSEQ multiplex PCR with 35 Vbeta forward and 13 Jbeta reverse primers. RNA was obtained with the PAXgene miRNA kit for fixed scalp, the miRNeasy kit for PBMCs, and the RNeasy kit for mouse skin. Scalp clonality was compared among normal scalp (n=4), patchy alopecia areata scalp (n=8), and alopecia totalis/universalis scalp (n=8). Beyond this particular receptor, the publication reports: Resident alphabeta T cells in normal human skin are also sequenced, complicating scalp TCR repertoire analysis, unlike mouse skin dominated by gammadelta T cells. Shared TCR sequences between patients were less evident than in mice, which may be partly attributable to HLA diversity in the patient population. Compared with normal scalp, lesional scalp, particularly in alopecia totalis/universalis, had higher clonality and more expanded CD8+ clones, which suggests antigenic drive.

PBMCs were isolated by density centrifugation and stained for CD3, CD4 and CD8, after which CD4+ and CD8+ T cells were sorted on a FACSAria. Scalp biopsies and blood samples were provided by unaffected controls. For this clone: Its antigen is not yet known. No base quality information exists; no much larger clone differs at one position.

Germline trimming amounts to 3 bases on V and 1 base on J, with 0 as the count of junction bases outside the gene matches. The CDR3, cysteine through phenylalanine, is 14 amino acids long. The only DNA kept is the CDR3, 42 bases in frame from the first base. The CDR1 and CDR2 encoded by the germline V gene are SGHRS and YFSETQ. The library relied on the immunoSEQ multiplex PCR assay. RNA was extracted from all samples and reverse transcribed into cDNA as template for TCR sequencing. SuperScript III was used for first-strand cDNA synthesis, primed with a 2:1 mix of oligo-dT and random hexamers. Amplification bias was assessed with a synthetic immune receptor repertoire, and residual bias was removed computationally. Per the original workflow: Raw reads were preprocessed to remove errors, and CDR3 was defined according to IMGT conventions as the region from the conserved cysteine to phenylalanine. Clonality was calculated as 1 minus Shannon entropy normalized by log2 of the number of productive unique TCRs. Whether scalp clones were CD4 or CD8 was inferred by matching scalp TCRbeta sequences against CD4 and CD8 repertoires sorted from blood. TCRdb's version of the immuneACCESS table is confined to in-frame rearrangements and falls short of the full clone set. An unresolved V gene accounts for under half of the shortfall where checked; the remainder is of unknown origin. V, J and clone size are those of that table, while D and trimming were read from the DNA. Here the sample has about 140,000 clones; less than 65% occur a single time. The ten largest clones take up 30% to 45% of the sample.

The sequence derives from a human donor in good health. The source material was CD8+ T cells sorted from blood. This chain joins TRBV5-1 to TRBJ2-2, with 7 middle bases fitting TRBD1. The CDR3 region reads CASSWTGNTGELFF. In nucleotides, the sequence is TGCGCCAGCAGCTGGACAGGGAACACCGGGGAGCTGTTTTTT.